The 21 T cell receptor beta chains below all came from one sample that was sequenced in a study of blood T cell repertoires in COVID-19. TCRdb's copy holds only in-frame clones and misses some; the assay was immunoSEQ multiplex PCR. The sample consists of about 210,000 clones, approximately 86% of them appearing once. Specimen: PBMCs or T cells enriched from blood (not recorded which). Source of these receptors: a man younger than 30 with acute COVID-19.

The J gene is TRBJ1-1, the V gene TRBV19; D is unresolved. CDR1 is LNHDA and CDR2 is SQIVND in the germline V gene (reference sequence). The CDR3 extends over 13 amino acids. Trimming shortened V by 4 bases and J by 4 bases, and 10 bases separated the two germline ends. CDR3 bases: TGTGCCAGTAGTACCCGGGGAGGCACTGAAGCTTTCTTT. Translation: CASSTRGGTEAFF.

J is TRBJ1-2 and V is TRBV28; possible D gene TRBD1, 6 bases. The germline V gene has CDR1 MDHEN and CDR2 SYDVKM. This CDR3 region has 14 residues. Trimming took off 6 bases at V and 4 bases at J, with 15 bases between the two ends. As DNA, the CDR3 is TGTGCCAGCAGCCAGGCAGGGGTTAGCTATGGCTACACCTTC. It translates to CASSQAGVSYGYTF.

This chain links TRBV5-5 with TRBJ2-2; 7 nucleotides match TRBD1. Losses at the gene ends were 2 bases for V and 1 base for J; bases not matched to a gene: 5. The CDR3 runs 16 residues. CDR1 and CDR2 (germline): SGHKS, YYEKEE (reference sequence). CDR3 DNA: TGTGCCAGCAGCTTTCAAGGGACAGAGAACACCGGGGAGCTGTTTTTT. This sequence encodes CASSFQGTENTGELFF.

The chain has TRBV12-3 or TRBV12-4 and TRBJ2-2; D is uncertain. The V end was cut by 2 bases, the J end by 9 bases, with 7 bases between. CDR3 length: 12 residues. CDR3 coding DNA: TGTGCCAGCAGTTTACGGGTGAGGGAGCTGTTTTTT. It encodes CASSLRVRELFF.

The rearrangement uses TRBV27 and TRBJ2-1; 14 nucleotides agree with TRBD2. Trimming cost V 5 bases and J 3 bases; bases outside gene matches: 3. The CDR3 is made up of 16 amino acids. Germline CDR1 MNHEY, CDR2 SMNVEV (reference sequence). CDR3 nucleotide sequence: TGTGCCAGCAGTCCTGGGACTAGCGGGAGCTACAATGAGCAGTTCTTC. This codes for CASSPGTSGSYNEQFF.

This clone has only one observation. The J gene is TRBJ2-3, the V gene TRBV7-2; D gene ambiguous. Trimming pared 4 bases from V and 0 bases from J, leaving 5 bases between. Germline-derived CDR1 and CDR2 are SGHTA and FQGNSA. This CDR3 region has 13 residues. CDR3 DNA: TGTGCCAGCAGCTCCCTTAGCACAGATACGCAGTATTTT. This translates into CASSSLSTDTQYF.

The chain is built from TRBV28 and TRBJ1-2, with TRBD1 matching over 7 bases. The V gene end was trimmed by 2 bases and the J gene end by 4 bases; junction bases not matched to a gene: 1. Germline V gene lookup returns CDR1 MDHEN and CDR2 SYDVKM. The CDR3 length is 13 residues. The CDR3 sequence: CASSLDRAYGYTF. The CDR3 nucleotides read TGTGCCAGCAGTTTAGACAGGGCCTATGGCTACACCTTC.

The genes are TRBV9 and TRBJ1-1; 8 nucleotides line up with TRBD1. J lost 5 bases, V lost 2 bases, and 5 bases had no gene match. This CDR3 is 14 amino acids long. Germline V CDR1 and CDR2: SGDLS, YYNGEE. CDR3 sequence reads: CASSVQGARTEAFF. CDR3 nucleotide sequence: TGTGCCAGCAGCGTCCAGGGGGCGCGAACTGAAGCTTTCTTT.

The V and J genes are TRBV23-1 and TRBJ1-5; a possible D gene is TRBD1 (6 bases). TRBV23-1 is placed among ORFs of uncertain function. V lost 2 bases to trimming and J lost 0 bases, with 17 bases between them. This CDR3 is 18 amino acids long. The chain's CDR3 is CASSQPIKGVYSNQPQHF. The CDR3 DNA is TGCGCCAGCAGTCAACCTATAAAGGGGGTGTATAGCAATCAGCCCCAGCATTTT.

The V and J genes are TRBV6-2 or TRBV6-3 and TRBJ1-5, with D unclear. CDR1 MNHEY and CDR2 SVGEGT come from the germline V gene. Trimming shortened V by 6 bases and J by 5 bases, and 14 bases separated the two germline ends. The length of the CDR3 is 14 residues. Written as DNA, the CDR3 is TGTGCCAGCAGCTCCCCCCCGAGGCATCAGCCCCAGCATTTT. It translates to CASSSPPRHQPQHF.

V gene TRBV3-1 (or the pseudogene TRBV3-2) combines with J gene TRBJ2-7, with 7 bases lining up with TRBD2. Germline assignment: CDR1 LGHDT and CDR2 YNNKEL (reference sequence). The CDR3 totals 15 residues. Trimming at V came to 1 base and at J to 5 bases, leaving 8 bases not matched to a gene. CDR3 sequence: CASSQGPWTSNEQYF. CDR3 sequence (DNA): TGTGCCAGCAGCCAAGGGCCCTGGACTAGTAACGAGCAGTACTTC.

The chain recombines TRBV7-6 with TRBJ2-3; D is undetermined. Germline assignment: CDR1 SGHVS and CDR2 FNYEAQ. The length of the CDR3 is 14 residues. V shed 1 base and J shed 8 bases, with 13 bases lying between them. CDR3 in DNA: TGTGCCAGCAGCTTAGAAGCTAGTTCACGTACGCAGTATTTT. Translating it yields CASSLEASSRTQYF.

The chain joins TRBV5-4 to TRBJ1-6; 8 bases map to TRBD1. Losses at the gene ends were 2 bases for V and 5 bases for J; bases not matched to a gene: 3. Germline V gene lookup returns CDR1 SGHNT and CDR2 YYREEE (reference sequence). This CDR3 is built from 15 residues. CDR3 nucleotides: TGTGCCAGCAGCTTTGGGGACAGGCATAATTCACCCCTCCACTTT. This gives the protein CASSFGDRHNSPLHF.

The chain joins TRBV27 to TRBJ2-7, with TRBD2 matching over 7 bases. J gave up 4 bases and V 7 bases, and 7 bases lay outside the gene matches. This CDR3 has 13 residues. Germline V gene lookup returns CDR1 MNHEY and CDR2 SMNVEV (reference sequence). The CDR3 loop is CASTSSGTYEQYF. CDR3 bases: TGTGCCAGCACCTCGAGCGGGACTTACGAGCAGTACTTC.

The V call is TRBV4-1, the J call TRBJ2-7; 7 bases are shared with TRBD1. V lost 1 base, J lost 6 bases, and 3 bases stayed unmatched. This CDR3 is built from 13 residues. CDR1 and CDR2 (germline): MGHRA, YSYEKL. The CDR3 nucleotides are TGCGCCAGCAGCCAAGGAGGGGGCGCCGAGCAGTACTTC. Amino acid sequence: CASSQGGGAEQYF.

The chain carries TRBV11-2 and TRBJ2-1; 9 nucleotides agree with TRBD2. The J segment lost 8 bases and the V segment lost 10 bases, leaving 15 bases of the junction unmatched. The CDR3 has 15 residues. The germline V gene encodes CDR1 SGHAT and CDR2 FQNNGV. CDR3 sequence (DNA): TGTGCCATCCACGAGCGGGCTAGCGGGAAGGATGAGCAGTTCTTC. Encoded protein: CAIHERASGKDEQFF.

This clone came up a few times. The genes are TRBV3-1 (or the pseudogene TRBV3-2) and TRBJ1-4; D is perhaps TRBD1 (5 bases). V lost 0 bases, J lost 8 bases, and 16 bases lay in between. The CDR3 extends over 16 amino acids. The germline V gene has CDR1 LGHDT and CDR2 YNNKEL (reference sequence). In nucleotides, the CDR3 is TGTGCCAGCAGCCAAGAACTAGCGGGGGGGTCGGAAAAACTGTTTTTT. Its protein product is CASSQELAGGSEKLFF.

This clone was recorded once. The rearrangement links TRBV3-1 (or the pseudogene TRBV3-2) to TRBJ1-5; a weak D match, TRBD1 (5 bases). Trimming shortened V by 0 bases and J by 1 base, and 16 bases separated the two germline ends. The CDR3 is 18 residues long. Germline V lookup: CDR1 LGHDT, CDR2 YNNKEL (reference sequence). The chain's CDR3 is CASSQDSGREKSNQPQHF. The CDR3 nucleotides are TGTGCCAGCAGCCAAGATAGCGGCAGGGAGAAAAGCAATCAGCCCCAGCATTTT.

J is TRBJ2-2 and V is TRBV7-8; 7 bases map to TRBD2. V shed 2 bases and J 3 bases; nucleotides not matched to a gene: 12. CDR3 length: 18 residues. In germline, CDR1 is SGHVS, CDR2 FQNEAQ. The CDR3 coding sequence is TGTGCCAGCAGCTTATTGATTCTTTTGGGGGGGTACACCGGGGAGCTGTTTTTT. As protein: CASSLLILLGGYTGELFF.

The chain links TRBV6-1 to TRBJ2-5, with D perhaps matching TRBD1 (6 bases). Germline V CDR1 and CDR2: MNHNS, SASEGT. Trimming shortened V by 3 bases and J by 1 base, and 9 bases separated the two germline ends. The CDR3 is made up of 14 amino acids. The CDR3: CASSEATGQETQYF. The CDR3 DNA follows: TGTGCCAGCAGTGAGGCGACAGGCCAAGAGACCCAGTACTTC.

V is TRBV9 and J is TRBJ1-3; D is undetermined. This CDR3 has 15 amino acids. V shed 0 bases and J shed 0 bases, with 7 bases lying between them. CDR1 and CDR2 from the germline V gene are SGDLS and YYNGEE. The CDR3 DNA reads TGTGCCAGCAGCGTAGGAGGGAACTCTGGAAACACCATATATTTT. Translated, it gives CASSVGGNSGNTIYF.